This T cell receptor beta chain appears in the sequencing data of a study of cytomegalovirus exposure and HLA in healthy donors. General study findings and limits: Rarity held for most TCR sequences, but there were some public TCRs that occurred in many donors. 164 TCR beta chains were listed as cytomegalovirus-associated.

It was with 60 Vbeta and 13 Jbeta primers that the PCR ran. TCRdb's copy holds only in-frame clones and misses some; the assay was immunoSEQ multiplex PCR. The sample has hundreds of thousands of clones; about four fifths are singletons. A note on this clone: What it binds is not known.

CDR3 size: 17 residues. Germline V gene lookup returns CDR1 SEHNR and CDR2 FQNEAQ (reference sequence). Trimming at V came to 5 bases and at J to 2 bases, leaving 10 bases not matched to a gene. Specimen: PBMCs. This receptor was obtained from a man aged 40-49 years in good health and CMV-seropositive. This chain joins TRBV7-9 and TRBJ1-1; 11 nucleotides line up with TRBD1. This chain's CDR3 is CASSHLIGQGANTEAFF. In nucleotides, the CDR3 is TGTGCCAGCAGCCACCTTATCGGACAGGGGGCTAACACTGAAGCTTTCTTT.